The entry below describes one T cell receptor beta chain. This sample stems from a study of blood T cell repertoires in COVID-19. Study information: From T cells, B-cell-depleted T cells, or PBMCs came the material, which was cDNA or gDNA.

Per the original methods: Counts of nucleated cells, estimated from reference gene primer amplification, were obtained. Some clones are missing from TCRdb's copy, which holds only in-frame ones; the method was immunoSEQ multiplex PCR. The V and J calls and clone size are taken from that table; D and trimming were inferred from the DNA. The data contain approximately 230,000 clones, roughly 88% of them seen just once; the ten biggest clones take up about 2%. The CDR3 has 15 residues. V lost 3 bases and J lost 0, with 11 bases in between. The V gene's germline CDR1 is KGHSH and CDR2 LQKENI. The J gene is TRBJ1-1, the V gene TRBV18, with D possibly being TRBD1 (6 bases). The specimen was peripheral blood. The sequence came from a man aged 25 to 40 who had recovered from COVID-19. The CDR3 DNA follows: TGTGCCAGCTCACCTCGGACAGTCATGAACACTGAAGCTTTCTTT. It encodes CASSPRTVMNTEAFF.